The sequence of this T cell receptor (gamma chain) was determined in a study of Vδ1+ human thymocytes. General study points: Thymic delta-chain repertoires held approximately 20% Vdelta2 sequences and few Vdelta3, despite high sort purity. TRG sequences recurred across donors, whereas TRD sequences stayed essentially private. Bulk repertoire data may be misinterpreted because of unexpected Vdelta2 sequences. Thymic TRG and TRD repertoires appeared highly polyclonal, with Gaussian CDR3 length distributions.

This CDR3 has 14 amino acids. The V gene end was trimmed by 0 bases and the J gene end by 4 bases; junction bases not matched to a gene: 6. CDR1 and CDR2 (germline): VTNTFY, YDVSTARD (reference sequence). Between about 97% and 99.6% of sorted thymocytes were Vdelta1+. In regard to this clone: Its antigen is unknown. The sample carries other DNA sequences with the same CDR3.

The template was reverse-transcribed extracted RNA. Pooled V-gene forward primers with one constant-region reverse primer generated the CDR3 amplicons by multiplex PCR. TCRdb re-processed the multiplex PCR reads using CATT. Of about 36,000 gamma-chain clones in the sample, 20% to 25% were seen once. This rearrangement joins TRGV3 to TRGJ1 or TRGJ2. Sequencing used Vdelta1+ gamma-delta thymocytes from the thymus. Documented subset: FACS-sorted CD3+ TCRalphabeta- TCRVdelta1+ TCRVdelta2- thymocytes. The source of this sequence is a girl less than two years old who had congenital heart surgery. The CDR3 DNA follows: TGTGCCACCTGGGACAGGCTGGGGTATTATAAGAAACTCTTT. Residues: CATWDRLGYYKKLF.